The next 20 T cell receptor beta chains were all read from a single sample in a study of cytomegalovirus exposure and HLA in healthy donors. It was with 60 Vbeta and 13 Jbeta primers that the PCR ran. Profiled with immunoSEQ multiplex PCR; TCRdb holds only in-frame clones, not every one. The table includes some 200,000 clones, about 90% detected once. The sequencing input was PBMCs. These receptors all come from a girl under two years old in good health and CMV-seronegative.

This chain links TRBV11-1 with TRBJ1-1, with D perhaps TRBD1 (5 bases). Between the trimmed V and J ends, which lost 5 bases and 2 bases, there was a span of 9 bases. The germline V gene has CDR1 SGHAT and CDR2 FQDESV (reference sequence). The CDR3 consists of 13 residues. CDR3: CASSAGLNTEAFF. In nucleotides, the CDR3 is TGTGCCAGCAGCGCGGGACTTAACACTGAAGCTTTCTTT. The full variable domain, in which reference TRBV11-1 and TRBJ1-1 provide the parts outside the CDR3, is EAEVAQSPRYKITEKSQAVAFWCDPISGHATLYWYRQILGQGPELLVQFQDESVVDDSQLPKDRFSAERLKGVDSTLKIQPAELGDSAMYLCASSAGLNTEAFFGQGTRLTVV.

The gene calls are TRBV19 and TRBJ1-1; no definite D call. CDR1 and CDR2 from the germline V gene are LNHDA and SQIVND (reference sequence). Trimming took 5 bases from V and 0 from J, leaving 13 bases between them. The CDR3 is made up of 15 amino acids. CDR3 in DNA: TGTGCCAGTAGTCCTCAAGACACCTTGAACACTGAAGCTTTCTTT. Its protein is CASSPQDTLNTEAFF.

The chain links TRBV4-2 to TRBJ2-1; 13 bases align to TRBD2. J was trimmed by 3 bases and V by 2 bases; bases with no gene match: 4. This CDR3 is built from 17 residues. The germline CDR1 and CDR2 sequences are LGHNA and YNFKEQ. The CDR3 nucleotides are TGTGCCAGCAGCCAACCGACTAGCGGGGGGTACTACAATGAGCAGTTCTTC. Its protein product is CASSQPTSGGYYNEQFF.

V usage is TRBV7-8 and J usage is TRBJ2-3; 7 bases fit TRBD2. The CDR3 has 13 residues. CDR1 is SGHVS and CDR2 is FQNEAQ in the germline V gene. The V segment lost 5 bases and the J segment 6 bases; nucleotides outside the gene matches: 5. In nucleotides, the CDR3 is TGTGCCAGCAGCCCCGCCGGGAGGGATACGCAGTATTTT. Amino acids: CASSPAGRDTQYF.

CDR3 DNA sequence: TGTGCCAGCAGCTTAGAGGTCAACAGCCCTAACTATGGCTACACCTTC. Translation: CASSLEVNSPNYGYTF. This chain joins TRBV7-9 and TRBJ1-2; D is unclear. Germline V gene sequence: CDR1 SEHNR, CDR2 FQNEAQ (reference sequence). This CDR3 spans 16 amino acids. The germline V and J ends were trimmed by 1 base and 0 bases, with 12 bases remaining between them.

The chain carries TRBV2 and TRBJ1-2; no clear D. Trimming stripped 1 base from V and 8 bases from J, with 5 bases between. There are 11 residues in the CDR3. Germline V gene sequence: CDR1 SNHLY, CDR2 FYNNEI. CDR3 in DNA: TGTGCCAGCAGTGAAGGAAGCGGCTACACCTTC. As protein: CASSEGSGYTF.

The CDR3 coding sequence is TGTGCCAGCAGTTACAGGGAGCCCTACGAGCAGTACTTC. Protein: CASSYREPYEQYF. This chain uses TRBV27 with TRBJ2-7; D perhaps matches TRBD1 (6 bases). The V and J ends lost 4 bases and 2 bases respectively, with 9 bases between them. The CDR3 covers 13 residues. Germline lookup yields CDR1 MNHEY and CDR2 SMNVEV (reference sequence).

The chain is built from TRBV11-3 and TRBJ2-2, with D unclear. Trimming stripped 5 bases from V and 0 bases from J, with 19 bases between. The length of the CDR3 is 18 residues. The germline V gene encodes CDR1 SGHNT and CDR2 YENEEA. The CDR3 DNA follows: TGTGCCAGCAGCCAAGAGGCAGCGAGTGAGTCGAACACCGGGGAGCTGTTTTTT. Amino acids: CASSQEAASESNTGELFF.

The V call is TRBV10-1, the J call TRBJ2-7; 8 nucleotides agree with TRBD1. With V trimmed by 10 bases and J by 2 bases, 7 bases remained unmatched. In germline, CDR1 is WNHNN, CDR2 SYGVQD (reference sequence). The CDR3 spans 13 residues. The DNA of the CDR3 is TGCGCCACCAAGGGGGGACAGGCCTACGAGCAGTACTTC. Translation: CATKGGQAYEQYF.

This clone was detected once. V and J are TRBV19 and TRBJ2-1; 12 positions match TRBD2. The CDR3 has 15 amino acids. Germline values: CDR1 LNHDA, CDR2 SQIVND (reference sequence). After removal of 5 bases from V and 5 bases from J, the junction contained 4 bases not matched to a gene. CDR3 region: CASSVRTSGNNEQFF. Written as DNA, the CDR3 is TGTGCCAGTAGTGTGAGGACTAGCGGGAACAATGAGCAGTTCTTC.

Here the CDR3 reads CASSPIADVASYEQYF. In DNA, the CDR3 is TGTGCCAGCTCACCGATCGCGGATGTTGCGAGCTACGAGCAGTACTTC. V is TRBV18 and J is TRBJ2-7; no clear D. Germline-derived CDR1 and CDR2 are KGHSH and LQKENI. Between the trimmed V and J ends, which lost 3 bases and 3 bases, there was a span of 18 bases. This CDR3 is 16 amino acids long.

CDR3 DNA: TGTGCCAGCAGTTTAGAAGGGGGGGGCGAGCAGTACTTC. Amino acid sequence: CASSLEGGGEQYF. The V and J genes are TRBV27 and TRBJ2-5; a possible D gene is TRBD2 (7 bases). The J call is uncertain, as TRBJ2-7 better fits the DNA end. Germline V gene lookup returns CDR1 MNHEY and CDR2 SMNVEV (reference sequence). The CDR3 runs 13 residues.

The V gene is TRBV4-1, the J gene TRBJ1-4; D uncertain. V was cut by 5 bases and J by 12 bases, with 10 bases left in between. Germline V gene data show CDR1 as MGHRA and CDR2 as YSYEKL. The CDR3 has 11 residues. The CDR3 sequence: CASSLGVELFF. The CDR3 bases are TGCGCCAGCAGCTTGGGAGTAGAACTGTTTTTT.

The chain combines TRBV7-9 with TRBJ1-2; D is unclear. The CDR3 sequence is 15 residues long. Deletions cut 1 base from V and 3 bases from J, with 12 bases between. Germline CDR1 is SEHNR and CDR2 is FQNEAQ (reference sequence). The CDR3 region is CASSLVRTGDYGYTF. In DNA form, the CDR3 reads TGTGCCAGCAGCTTAGTCCGGACGGGAGACTATGGCTACACCTTC.

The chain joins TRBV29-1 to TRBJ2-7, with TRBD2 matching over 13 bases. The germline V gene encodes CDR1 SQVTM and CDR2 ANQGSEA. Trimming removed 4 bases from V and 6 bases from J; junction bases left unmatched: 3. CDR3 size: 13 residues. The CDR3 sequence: CSVGTSGSSEQYF. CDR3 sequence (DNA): TGCAGCGTTGGGACTAGCGGGAGTTCCGAGCAGTACTTC.

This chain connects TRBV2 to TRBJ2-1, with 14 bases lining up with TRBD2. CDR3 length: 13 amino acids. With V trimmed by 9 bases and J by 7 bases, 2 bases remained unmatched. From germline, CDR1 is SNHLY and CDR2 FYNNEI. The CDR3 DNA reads TGTGCCAGTGGGACTAGCGGGAGTAATGAGCAGTTCTTC. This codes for CASGTSGSNEQFF.

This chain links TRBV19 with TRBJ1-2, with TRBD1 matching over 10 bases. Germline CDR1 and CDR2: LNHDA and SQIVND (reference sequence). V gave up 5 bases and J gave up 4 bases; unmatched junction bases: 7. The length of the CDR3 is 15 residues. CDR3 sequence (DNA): TGTGCCAGTAGTCTCCAAAGGACAGGGGGCTATGGCTACACCTTC. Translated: CASSLQRTGGYGYTF.

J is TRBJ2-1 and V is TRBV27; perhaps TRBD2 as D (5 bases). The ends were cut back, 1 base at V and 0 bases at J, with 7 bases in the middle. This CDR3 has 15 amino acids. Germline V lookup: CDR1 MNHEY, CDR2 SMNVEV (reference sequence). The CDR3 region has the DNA TGTGCCAGCAGTTTATTAGGGAGCTCCTACAATGAGCAGTTCTTC. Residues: CASSLLGSSYNEQFF.

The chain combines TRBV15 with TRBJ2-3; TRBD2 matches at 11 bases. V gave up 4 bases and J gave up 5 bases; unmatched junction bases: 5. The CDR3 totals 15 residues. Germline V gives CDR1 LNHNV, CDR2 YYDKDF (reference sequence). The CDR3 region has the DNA TGTGCCACCAGCATTTTAGCGGGGGGGCTAGATACGCAGTATTTT. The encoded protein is CATSILAGGLDTQYF.

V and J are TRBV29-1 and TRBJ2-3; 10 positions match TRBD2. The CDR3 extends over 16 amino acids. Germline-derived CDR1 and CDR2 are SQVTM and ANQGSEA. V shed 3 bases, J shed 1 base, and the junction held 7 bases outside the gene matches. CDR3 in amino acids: CSVDFLAGEGTDTQYF. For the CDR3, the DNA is TGCAGCGTTGATTTTCTAGCGGGAGAAGGCACAGATACGCAGTATTTT.